Sequencing of this T cell receptor (beta chain) was carried out in a study of blood T cell repertoires in COVID-19. In the authors' methods: Estimation of nucleated cell counts was performed using reference gene primer amplification. Sequencing was performed with immunoSEQ multiplex PCR; in TCRdb, only in-frame clones are kept and a portion is missing. V, J and clone size reflect that table, while D and trimming were determined from the DNA. Of 180,000 or so clones listed, over 80% are singletons. Clinical history as reported by participants underpinned cohort assignment. Cohort 3 recovery required two negative PCRs, clearance, or symptom resolution. The specimen sequenced was PBMCs or T cells enriched from blood (not recorded which). This TCR came from a woman aged 55-70 years who had recovered from COVID-19.

Here the CDR3 reads CASSLQGQGANYHTEAFF. CDR3 sequence (DNA): TGTGCCAGTAGTCTCCAAGGACAGGGGGCGAACTATCACACTGAAGCTTTCTTT. The chain links TRBV19 to TRBJ1-1; 11 bases are a match to TRBD1. The J segment lost 3 bases and the V segment lost 5 bases, leaving 14 bases of the junction unmatched. The CDR3 consists of 18 residues. The V gene's germline CDR1 is LNHDA and CDR2 SQIVND (reference sequence).